This T cell receptor (beta chain) appears in the sequencing data of a study of blood T cells in healthy people across ages. Study outcomes and limitations: Across samples, TCR beta diversity tracked strongly with naive T cell percentage.

Using a J-beta primer mix together with a sample-barcoded 5' primer, a second PCR was run for roughly 6 to 11 cycles. Each cDNA molecule was tagged by a template-switch adaptor that had 12 random nucleotides. TCRdb passed the 5' RACE reads through MiXCR, listing each CDR3 protein once. The sample shows under 2 million distinct CDR3 sequences, about 31% of them seen only once. Germline CDR1 is SQVTM and CDR2 is ANQGSEA. Trimming took 7 bases from V and 0 from J, leaving 8 bases between them. CDR3 length equals 12 residues. Every donor provided 9.5 to 10 milliliters of peripheral blood. Per sample, no less than 6 micrograms of total RNA were extracted. Notes on this clonotype: The antigen is undetermined.

The source of this sequence is a woman aged 25 to 39 in good health. This chain joins TRBV29-1 and TRBJ2-3, with D unresolved. The specimen was blood. DNA of the CDR3: TGCAGCGGTACGATGAGCACAGATACGCAGTATTTT. This sequence encodes CSGTMSTDTQYF.